This TCR beta chain was obtained from a study of T-cell reconstitution after alpha-beta-depleted transplantation in children. The CDR3 has 14 residues. With 4 bases removed from V and 1 base from J, the gap between germline ends came to 4 bases. Germline V gene sequence: CDR1 KGHDR, CDR2 SFDVKD. The table lists this clonotype with a few counts. Unique molecular identifiers were built into the TCRbeta library. A single record per CDR3 protein comes from TCRdb applying MiXCR to the PCR reads. The table has 500,000 or so distinct CDR3 sequences, approximately 32% seen once. This clonotype originated in a human donor who donated a stem cell graft to a child with aplastic anemia. J is TRBJ2-6 and V is TRBV24-1; D unresolved. Material: PBMCs from the stem cell graft donor, obtained from the stem cell graft. Written as DNA, the CDR3 is TGTGCCACCAGTGACCCGTCTGGGGCCAACGTCCTGACTTTC. This sequence encodes CATSDPSGANVLTF.